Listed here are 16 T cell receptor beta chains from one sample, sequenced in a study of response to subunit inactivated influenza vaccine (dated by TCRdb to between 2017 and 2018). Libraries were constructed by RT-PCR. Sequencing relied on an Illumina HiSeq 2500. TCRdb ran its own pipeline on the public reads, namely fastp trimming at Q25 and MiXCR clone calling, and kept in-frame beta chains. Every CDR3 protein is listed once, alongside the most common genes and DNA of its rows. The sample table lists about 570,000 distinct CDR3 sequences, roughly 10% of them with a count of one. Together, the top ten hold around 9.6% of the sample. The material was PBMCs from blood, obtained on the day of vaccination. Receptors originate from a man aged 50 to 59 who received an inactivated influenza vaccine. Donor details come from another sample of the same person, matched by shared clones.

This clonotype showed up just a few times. The DNA of the CDR3 is TGTGCCAGCACCCAGGGGGTTTCCTACGAGCAGTACTTC. Translated: CASTQGVSYEQYF. The chain recombines TRBV7-6 with TRBJ2-7; 7 nucleotides line up with TRBD1. Germline CDR1 SGHVS, CDR2 FNYEAQ. This CDR3 has 13 amino acids. Germline trimming cut 7 bases from V and 1 base from J; bases unmatched to any gene: 4.

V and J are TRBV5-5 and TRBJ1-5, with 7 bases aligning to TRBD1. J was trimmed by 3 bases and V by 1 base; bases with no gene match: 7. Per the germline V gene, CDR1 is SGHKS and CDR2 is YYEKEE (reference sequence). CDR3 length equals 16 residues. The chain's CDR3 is CASSLIPGGTNQPQHF. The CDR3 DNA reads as TGTGCCAGCAGCTTGATACCAGGGGGGACCAATCAGCCCCAGCATTTT.

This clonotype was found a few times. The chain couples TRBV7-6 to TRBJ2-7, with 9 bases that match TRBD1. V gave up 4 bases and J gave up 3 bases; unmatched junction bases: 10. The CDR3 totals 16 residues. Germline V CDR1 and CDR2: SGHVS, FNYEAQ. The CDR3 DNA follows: TGTGCCAGCAGCTCCCTACCGGGACAGGGTCTCTACGAGCAGTACTTC. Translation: CASSSLPGQGLYEQYF.

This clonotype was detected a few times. The CDR3 coding sequence is TGTGCCAGCAGTTACGGGACAGTTGCCTACGAGCAGTACTTC. It is translated as CASSYGTVAYEQYF. This sequence joins TRBV6-2 or TRBV6-3 and TRBJ2-7, with TRBD1 matching over 7 bases. Germline values: CDR1 MNHEY, CDR2 SVGEGT. Trimming removed 2 bases from V and 2 bases from J; junction bases left unmatched: 3. The CDR3 covers 14 residues.

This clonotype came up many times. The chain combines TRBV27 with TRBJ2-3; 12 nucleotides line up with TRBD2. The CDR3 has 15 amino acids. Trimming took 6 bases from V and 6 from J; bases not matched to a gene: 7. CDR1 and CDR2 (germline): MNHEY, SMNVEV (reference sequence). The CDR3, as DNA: TGTGCCAGCAGCCTACTAGCGGGAGGATCGGATACGCAGTATTTT. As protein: CASSLLAGGSDTQYF.

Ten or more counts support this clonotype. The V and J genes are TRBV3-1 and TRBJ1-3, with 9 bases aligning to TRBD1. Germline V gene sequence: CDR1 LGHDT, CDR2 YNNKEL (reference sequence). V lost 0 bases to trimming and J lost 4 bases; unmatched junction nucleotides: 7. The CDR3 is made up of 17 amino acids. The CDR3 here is CASSQDNLDRGGNTIYF. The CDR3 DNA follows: TGTGCCAGCAGCCAAGACAACCTCGACAGGGGGGGAAACACCATATATTTT.

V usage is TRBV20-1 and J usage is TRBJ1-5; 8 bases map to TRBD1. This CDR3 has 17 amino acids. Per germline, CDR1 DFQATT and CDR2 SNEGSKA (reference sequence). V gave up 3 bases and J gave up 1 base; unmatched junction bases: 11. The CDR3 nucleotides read TGCAGTGCTAGCTCAGGACAGGGTCTTTGGAGCAATCAGCCCCAGCATTTT. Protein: CSASSGQGLWSNQPQHF.

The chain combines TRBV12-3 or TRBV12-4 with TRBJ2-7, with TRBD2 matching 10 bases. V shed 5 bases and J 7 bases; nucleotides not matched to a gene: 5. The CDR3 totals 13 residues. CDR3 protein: CASSLTSGNEQYF. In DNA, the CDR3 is TGTGCCAGCAGTCTCACTAGCGGGAATGAGCAGTACTTC.

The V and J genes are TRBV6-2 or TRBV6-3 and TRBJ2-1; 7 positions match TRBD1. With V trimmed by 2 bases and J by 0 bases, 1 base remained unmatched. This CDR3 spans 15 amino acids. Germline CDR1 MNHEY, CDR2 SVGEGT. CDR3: CASSYRDSSYNEQFF. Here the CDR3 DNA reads TGTGCCAGCAGTTACCGGGACAGCTCCTACAATGAGCAGTTCTTC.

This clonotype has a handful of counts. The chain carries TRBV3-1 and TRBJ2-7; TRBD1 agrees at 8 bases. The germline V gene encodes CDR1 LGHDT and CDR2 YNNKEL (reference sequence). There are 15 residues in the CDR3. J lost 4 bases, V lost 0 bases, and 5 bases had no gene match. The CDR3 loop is CASSQDPWTGYEQYF. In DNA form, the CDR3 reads TGTGCCAGCAGCCAAGATCCTTGGACAGGGTACGAGCAGTACTTC.

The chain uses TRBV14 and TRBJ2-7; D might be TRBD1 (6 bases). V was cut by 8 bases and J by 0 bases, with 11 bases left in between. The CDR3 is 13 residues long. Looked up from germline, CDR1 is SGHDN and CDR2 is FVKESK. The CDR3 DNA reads TGTGCCAGCGGACAGCGGAGCTCCTACGAGCAGTACTTC. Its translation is CASGQRSSYEQYF.

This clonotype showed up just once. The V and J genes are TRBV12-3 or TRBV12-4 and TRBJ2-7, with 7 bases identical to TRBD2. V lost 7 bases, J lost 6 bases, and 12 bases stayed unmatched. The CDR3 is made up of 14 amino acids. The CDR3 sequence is CASTAGVPGREQYF. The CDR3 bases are TGTGCCAGCACCGCGGGGGTCCCGGGTCGCGAGCAGTACTTC.

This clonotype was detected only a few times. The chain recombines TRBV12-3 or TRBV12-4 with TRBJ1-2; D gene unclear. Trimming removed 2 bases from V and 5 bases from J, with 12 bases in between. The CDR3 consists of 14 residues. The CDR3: CASSLRQLVYGYTF. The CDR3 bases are TGTGCCAGCAGTTTAAGGCAGCTCGTTTATGGCTACACCTTC.

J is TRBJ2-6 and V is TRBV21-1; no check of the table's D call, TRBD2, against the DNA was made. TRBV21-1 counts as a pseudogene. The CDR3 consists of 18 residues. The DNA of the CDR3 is TGTGCCAGCAGTCTCGAAAGAGGGAGGGGCTCTGGGGCCAACGTCCTGACTTTC. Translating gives CASSLERGRGSGANVLTF.

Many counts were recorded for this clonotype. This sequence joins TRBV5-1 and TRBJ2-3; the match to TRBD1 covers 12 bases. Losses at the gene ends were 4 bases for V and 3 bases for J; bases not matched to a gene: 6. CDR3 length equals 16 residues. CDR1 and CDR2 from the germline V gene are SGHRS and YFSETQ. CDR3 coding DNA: TGCGCCAGCAGCCCGGGGACAGGGGGCGGAACAGATACGCAGTATTTT. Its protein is CASSPGTGGGTDTQYF.

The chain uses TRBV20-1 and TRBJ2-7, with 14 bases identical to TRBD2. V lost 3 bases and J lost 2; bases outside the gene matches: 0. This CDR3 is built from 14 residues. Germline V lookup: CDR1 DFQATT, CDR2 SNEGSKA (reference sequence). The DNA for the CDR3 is TGCAGTGCTAGGACTAGCGGGAGGGCCTACGAGCAGTACTTC. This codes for CSARTSGRAYEQYF.